The 22 T cell receptor beta chains in this list originate from one sample, sequenced in a study of cytomegalovirus exposure and HLA in healthy donors. It was with 60 Vbeta and 13 Jbeta primers that the PCR ran. Assay: immunoSEQ multiplex PCR; the TCRdb copy retains only in-frame clones and omits some. The table includes about 180,000 clones, approximately 72% detected once. The sample was PBMCs. These receptor sequences come from a human donor in good health.

V gene TRBV19 combines with J gene TRBJ1-5; 8 nucleotides match TRBD1. There are 16 residues in the CDR3. Per the germline V gene, CDR1 is LNHDA and CDR2 is SQIVND (reference sequence). J gave up 6 bases and V 8 bases, and 15 bases lay outside the gene matches. CDR3 nucleotide sequence: TGTGCCAGTGTCCCTCACCTCGGACAGGGCATTCAGCCCCAGCATTTT. It yields the protein CASVPHLGQGIQPQHF.

The DNA for the CDR3 is TGTGCCAGCAGCCCCCGGGGACTGCTCTCTGGAAACACCATATATTTT. This gives the protein CASSPRGLLSGNTIYF. The chain joins TRBV7-9 to TRBJ1-3; D might be TRBD1 (5 bases). The length of the CDR3 is 16 residues. The germline V gene has CDR1 SEHNR and CDR2 FQNEAQ (reference sequence). Trimming shortened V by 5 bases and J by 0 bases, and 14 bases separated the two germline ends.

Worth noting for this clone: At one boundary the junction diverges from the germline segment, which might be a read error. V gene TRBV4-1 combines with J gene TRBJ1-5; 8 nucleotides match TRBD1. Germline V gene sequence: CDR1 MGHRA, CDR2 YSYEKL. This CDR3 spans 14 amino acids. The CDR3 DNA follows: TGCGCCAGCAGACGACAGGGGTTGGGTCAGTCCCAGCATTTT. Translated: CASRRQGLGQSQHF.

The rearrangement joins TRBV6-5 to TRBJ2-7; D is possibly TRBD2 (6 bases). Germline V gene data show CDR1 as MNHEY and CDR2 as SVGAGI. The CDR3 length is 13 residues. Trimming cost V 6 bases and J 7 bases, with 16 bases left between them. CDR3 sequence: CASRQRREEEQYF. The CDR3 DNA follows: TGTGCCAGCAGACAGAGAAGGGAGGAAGAGCAGTACTTC.

The rearrangement uses TRBV7-2 and TRBJ2-6, with TRBD1 matching 8 bases. Germline V CDR1 and CDR2: SGHTA, FQGNSA. The V gene end was trimmed by 2 bases and the J gene end by 2 bases; junction bases not matched to a gene: 5. The CDR3 runs to 17 residues. CDR3 nucleotides: TGTGCCAGCAGCTTATATCAGGGGGCAACTGGGGCCAACGTCCTGACTTTC. Translated: CASSLYQGATGANVLTF.

Only a few counts were recorded for this clone. This chain connects TRBV5-6 to TRBJ1-5; the D gene is possibly TRBD1 (6 bases). Looked up from germline, CDR1 is SGHDT and CDR2 is YYEEEE. The CDR3 loop spans 18 amino acids. V lost 0 bases and J 3 bases, leaving 19 bases between the germline ends. CDR3 residues: CASSLEGRGGQFNQPQHF. CDR3 DNA: TGTGCCAGCAGCTTGGAGGGTAGGGGTGGACAGTTCAATCAGCCCCAGCATTTT.

The chain is built from TRBV29-1 and TRBJ1-1; D remains unclear. The CDR3 extends over 12 amino acids. Trimming took 3 bases from V and 7 from J, leaving 12 bases between them. Germline CDR1 reads SQVTM; CDR2 reads ANQGSEA. Here the CDR3 DNA reads TGCAGCGTTGAGGGGAGGTGGGGTGAAGCTTTCTTT. Translation: CSVEGRWGEAFF.

The chain has TRBV5-6 and TRBJ2-3; TRBD2 matches 8 bases. CDR1 is SGHDT, CDR2 YYEEEE, per germline. V shed 1 base and J 7 bases; nucleotides not matched to a gene: 2. The CDR3 has 13 residues. CDR3 sequence: CASSLTGGYTQYF. Written as DNA, the CDR3 is TGTGCCAGCAGCTTGACGGGGGGGTATACGCAGTATTTT. The full variable domain, rest sourced from reference TRBV5-6 and TRBJ2-3, is DAGVTQSPTHLIKTRGQQVTLRCSPKSGHDTVSWYQQALGQGPQFIFQYYEEEERQRGNFPDRFSGHQFPNYSSELNVNALLLGDSALYLCASSLTGGYTQYFGPGTRLTVL.

The genes are TRBV18 and TRBJ1-1; D unresolved. There are 14 residues in the CDR3. Germline lookup yields CDR1 KGHSH and CDR2 LQKENI. Trimming took off 0 bases at V and 4 bases at J, with 9 bases between the two ends. This CDR3 reads CASSPPMTGTEAFF. The DNA for the CDR3 is TGTGCCAGCTCACCACCCATGACGGGCACTGAAGCTTTCTTT.

The chain recombines TRBV5-1 with TRBJ2-7; a possible D gene is TRBD1 (5 bases). CDR3 length: 16 residues. Between the trimmed V and J ends, which lost 5 bases and 2 bases, there was a span of 20 bases. The germline V gene encodes CDR1 SGHRS and CDR2 YFSETQ. CDR3 residues: CASSSKAGYATYEQYF. In nucleotides, the CDR3 is TGCGCCAGCAGTTCAAAAGCAGGGTATGCGACCTACGAGCAGTACTTC.

This clone has a single count. The chain combines TRBV19 with TRBJ1-3; no firm D call. There are 15 residues in the CDR3. Trimming took off 3 bases at V and 0 bases at J, with 9 bases between the two ends. CDR1 is LNHDA and CDR2 is SQIVND in the germline V gene (reference sequence). The CDR3 region is CASSISPDSGNTIYF. DNA for the CDR3: TGTGCCAGTAGTATTTCCCCAGACTCTGGAAACACCATATATTTT.

The CDR3 is CASSLAGHNTGELFF. CDR3 DNA sequence: TGCGCCAGCAGCTTGGCGGGACATAACACCGGGGAGCTGTTTTTT. The chain employs TRBV5-1 and TRBJ2-2, with a weak D call TRBD1 (6 bases). The CDR3 length is 15 residues. Germline V gene data show CDR1 as SGHRS and CDR2 as YFSETQ. Trimming pared 0 bases from V and 2 bases from J, leaving 8 bases between.

The gene calls are TRBV9 and TRBJ2-3; 13 nucleotides align to TRBD2. V lost 0 bases and J lost 4; bases outside the gene matches: 2. The CDR3 extends over 16 amino acids. Germline CDR1 and CDR2: SGDLS and YYNGEE. The CDR3 DNA is TGTGCCAGCAGCGTAGTAGGACTAGCGGGAGCAGATACGCAGTATTTT. Protein: CASSVVGLAGADTQYF.

The chain recombines TRBV5-1 with TRBJ2-1, with D perhaps matching TRBD2 (5 bases). V gave up 0 bases and J gave up 9 bases, with 13 bases separating them. The germline gives CDR1 SGHRS, CDR2 YFSETQ. There are 14 residues in the CDR3. CDR3 nucleotide sequence: TGCGCCAGCAGCTTGGGCCTAGCTTCGATTGAGCAGTTCTTC. It translates to CASSLGLASIEQFF.

The rearrangement joins TRBV30 to TRBJ1-1; D is unclear. Germline V lookup: CDR1 GTSNPN, CDR2 SVGIG (reference sequence). Trimming took off 7 bases at V and 0 bases at J, with 12 bases between the two ends. This CDR3 spans 13 amino acids. In DNA form, the CDR3 reads TGTGCCTCAGACACCGGCCTGAACACTGAAGCTTTCTTT. Its protein is CASDTGLNTEAFF. Full variable domain (remainder filled in from reference TRBV30 and TRBJ1-1): SQTIHQWPATLVQPVGSPLSLECTVEGTSNPNLYWYRQAAGRGLQLLFYSVGIGQISSEVPQNLSASRPQDRQFILSSKKLLLSDSGFYLCASDTGLNTEAFFGQGTRLTVV.

The V call is TRBV6-6, the J call TRBJ1-2, with TRBD1 matching 8 bases. The CDR3 extends over 16 amino acids. With V trimmed by 0 bases and J by 6 bases, 9 bases remained unmatched. Germline loops: CDR1 MNHNY, CDR2 SVGAGI (reference sequence). CDR3 loop: CASSYSQTGERDGYTF. The CDR3 DNA reads TGTGCCAGCAGTTACTCCCAGACAGGGGAGCGGGATGGCTACACCTTC.

The V gene is TRBV5-1, the J gene TRBJ2-1; D unresolved. The germline V gene has CDR1 SGHRS and CDR2 YFSETQ. V was trimmed by 0 bases and J by 4 bases, leaving 2 bases between them. This CDR3 contains 12 residues. The CDR3 DNA follows: TGCGCCAGCAGCTTGGCATACAATGAGCAGTTCTTC. It yields the protein CASSLAYNEQFF.

The chain joins TRBV2 to TRBJ2-3; TRBD2 is a possible D gene (5 bases). CDR1 SNHLY and CDR2 FYNNEI come from the germline V gene. The CDR3 runs to 15 residues. Trimming stripped 7 bases from V and 0 bases from J, with 14 bases between. DNA of the CDR3: TGTGCCAGCAAGAAGGGAGACACTAGCACAGATACGCAGTATTTT. Amino acids: CASKKGDTSTDTQYF.

The gene calls are TRBV2 and TRBJ2-7; 9 bases match TRBD1. Germline V lookup: CDR1 SNHLY, CDR2 FYNNEI. The CDR3 runs 13 residues. Trimming at V came to 5 bases and at J to 5 bases, leaving 4 bases not matched to a gene. Here the CDR3 reads CASSSDRGHEQYF. In DNA, the CDR3 is TGTGCCAGCAGTTCGGACAGGGGCCACGAGCAGTACTTC.

V gene TRBV7-2 combines with J gene TRBJ2-2; 10 bases match TRBD2. V dropped 2 bases and J dropped 7; count of bases not matched to a gene: 4. The CDR3 extends over 15 amino acids. CDR1 and CDR2 (germline): SGHTA, FQGNSA. CDR3 loop: CASSLQLAGHGELFF. As DNA, the CDR3 is TGTGCCAGCAGCTTACAACTAGCGGGGCACGGGGAGCTGTTTTTT.

The chain recombines TRBV5-6 with TRBJ2-7; 9 bases are a match to TRBD1. The CDR3 consists of 15 residues. V trimming: 1 base; J trimming: 3 bases; junction bases outside the gene matches: 5. Per germline, CDR1 SGHDT and CDR2 YYEEEE. CDR3 DNA: TGTGCCAGCAGCTTGAGGGGACAGGGACACTACGAGCAGTACTTC. Protein sequence: CASSLRGQGHYEQYF.

The rearrangement links TRBV5-4 to TRBJ1-5; D remains ambiguous. The germline V gene has CDR1 SGHNT and CDR2 YYREEE (reference sequence). V lost 1 base, J lost 0 bases, and 8 bases lay in between. The CDR3 loop spans 15 amino acids. CDR3 coding DNA: TGTGCCAGCAGCTTGTCGGGGTTTAGCAATCAGCCCCAGCATTTT. Translating gives CASSLSGFSNQPQHF.